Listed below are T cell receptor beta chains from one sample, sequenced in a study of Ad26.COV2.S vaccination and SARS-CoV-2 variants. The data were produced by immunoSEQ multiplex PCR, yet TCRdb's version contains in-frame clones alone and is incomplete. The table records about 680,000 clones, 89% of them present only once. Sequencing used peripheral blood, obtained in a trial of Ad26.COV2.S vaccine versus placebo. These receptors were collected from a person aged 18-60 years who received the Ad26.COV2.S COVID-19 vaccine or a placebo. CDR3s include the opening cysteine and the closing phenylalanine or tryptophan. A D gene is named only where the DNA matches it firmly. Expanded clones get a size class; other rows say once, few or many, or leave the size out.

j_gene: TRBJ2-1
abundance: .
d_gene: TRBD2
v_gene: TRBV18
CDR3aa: CASSPREGSYNEQFF
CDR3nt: TGTGCCAGCTCACCACGGGAGGGCTCCTACAATGAGCAGTTCTTC

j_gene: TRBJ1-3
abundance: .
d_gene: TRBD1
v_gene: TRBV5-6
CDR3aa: CASSGTGAGNTIYF
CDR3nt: TGTGCCAGCTCCGGGACAGGGGCTGGAAACACCATATATTTT

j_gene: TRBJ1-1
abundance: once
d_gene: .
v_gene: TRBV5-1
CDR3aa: CASSVEPQGNTEAFF
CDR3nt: TGCGCCAGCAGCGTTGAACCACAGGGAAACACTGAAGCTTTCTTT

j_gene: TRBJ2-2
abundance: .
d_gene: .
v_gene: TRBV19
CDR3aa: CASKRTGELFF
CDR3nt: TGTGCCAGCAAGAGGACCGGGGAGCTGTTTTTT

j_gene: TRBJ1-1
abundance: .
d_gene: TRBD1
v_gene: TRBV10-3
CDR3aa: CAIRPTGTNTEAFF
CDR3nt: TGTGCCATCAGGCCGACAGGGACTAACACTGAAGCTTTCTTT

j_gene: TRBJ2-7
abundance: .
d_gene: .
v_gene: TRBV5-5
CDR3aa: CASNPTQNSYEQYF
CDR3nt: TGTGCCAGCAACCCGACACAAAACTCCTACGAGCAGTACTTC

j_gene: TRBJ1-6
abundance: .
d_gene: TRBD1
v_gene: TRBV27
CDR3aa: CASSLLPQGNNSPLHF
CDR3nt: TGTGCCAGCAGTTTATTGCCACAGGGGAATAATTCACCCCTCCACTTT

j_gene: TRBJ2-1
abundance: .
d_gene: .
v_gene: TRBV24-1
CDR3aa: CATSPSGGGSYNEQFF
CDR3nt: TGTGCCACCTCCCCTAGCGGAGGGGGCTCCTACAATGAGCAGTTCTTC

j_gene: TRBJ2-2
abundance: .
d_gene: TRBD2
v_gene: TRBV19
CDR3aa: CASSKTSAGGPSGELFF
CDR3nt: TGTGCCAGTAGTAAAACTAGCGCGGGAGGGCCCTCCGGGGAGCTGTTTTTT

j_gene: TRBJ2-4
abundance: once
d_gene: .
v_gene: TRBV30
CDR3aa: CAWSPRGAKNIQYF
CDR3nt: TGTGCCTGGAGCCCGCGGGGAGCCAAAAACATTCAGTACTTC

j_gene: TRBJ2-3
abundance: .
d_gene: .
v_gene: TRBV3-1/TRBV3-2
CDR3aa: CASSLGTSTDTQYF
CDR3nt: TGTGCCAGCAGCCTTGGGACTTCCACAGATACGCAGTATTTT

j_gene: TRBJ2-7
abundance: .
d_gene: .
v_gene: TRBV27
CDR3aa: CASSGSTYEQYF
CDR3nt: TGTGCCAGCAGTGGGAGTACCTACGAGCAGTACTTC

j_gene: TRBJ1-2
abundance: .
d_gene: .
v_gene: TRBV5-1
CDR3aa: CASSLIGRENGYTF
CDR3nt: TGCGCCAGCAGCTTAATAGGCAGGGAGAATGGCTACACCTTC